A single sample is the source of the 5 T cell receptor beta chains below, sequenced in a study of T cells in women clearing cervical HPV infection. Method: immunoSEQ multiplex PCR; TCRdb's copy keeps in-frame clones and lacks some. The table lists tens of thousands of clones, with around 4% in the top ten. Sequenced input: blood buffy coat. The receptor set was obtained from a woman aged 18 to 69 with a cervical HPV16 infection that either progressed to CIN3+ or cleared (not recorded which).

In the case of this clone: Sequencing ends 3 residues short of the CDR3 end; the germline J gene provides the rest. V usage is TRBV20-1 and J usage is TRBJ2-2, with 8 bases lining up with TRBD2. CDR3 length: 15 amino acids. The V gene end was trimmed by 5 bases and the J gene end by 4 bases; junction bases not matched to a gene: 9. Germline values: CDR1 DFQATT, CDR2 SNEGSKA (reference sequence). Here the CDR3 reads CSAPKAGVFTGELFF. The CDR3 bases that were read are TGCAGTGCTCCTAAAGCGGGAGTTTTCACCGGGGAG.

About this clone: The read finishes 3 residues shy of the CDR3 end, and the germline J gene is used to complete it. This chain links TRBV5-1 with TRBJ1-1; D is possibly TRBD1 (6 bases). V lost 3 bases to trimming and J lost 1 base, with 7 bases between them. This CDR3 has 13 residues. Germline V gene sequence: CDR1 SGHRS, CDR2 YFSETQ. Here the CDR3 reads CASSWGQNTEAFF. The sequenced CDR3 bases are TGCGCCAGCAGCTGGGGACAGAACACTGAA.

On this clone: The read ends 3 residues shy of where the CDR3 ends; the end is completed using the germline J gene. The chain is built from TRBV6-4 and TRBJ2-1, with TRBD1 matching over 9 bases. This CDR3 is 13 amino acids long. J lost 6 bases, V lost 5 bases, and 2 bases had no gene match. Germline values: CDR1 MRHNA, CDR2 SNTAGT. CDR3: CASSPDRGNEQFF. Incomplete CDR3 DNA: TGTGCCAGCAGTCCGGACAGGGGCAATGAG.

A remark on this clone: Read coverage stops 3 residues before the CDR3 terminus; the germline J gene supplies the remainder. The rearrangement links TRBV20-1 to TRBJ1-5; D is uncertain. Trimming removed 6 bases from V and 2 bases from J, with 11 bases in between. Germline V CDR1 and CDR2: DFQATT, SNEGSKA (reference sequence). The CDR3 length is 13 residues. The CDR3 loop reads CSAGQRGNQPQHF. The DNA read from the CDR3 is TGCAGTGCGGGCCAGAGGGGCAATCAGCCC.

As to this clone: The sequence runs out 3 residues before the end of the CDR3; the remainder is reconstructed from the germline J gene. This chain uses TRBV20-1 with TRBJ1-1, with D perhaps TRBD1 (5 bases). Germline CDR1 reads DFQATT; CDR2 reads SNEGSKA (reference sequence). Trimming took off 3 bases at V and 4 bases at J, with 9 bases between the two ends. The CDR3 runs to 12 residues. The part of the CDR3 DNA that was read is TGCAGTGCTAGCCTCAGGGCCACTGAA. Amino acids: CSASLRATE. The entire CDR3 is CSASLRATEAFF.